These 26 T cell receptor beta chains originate from one sample sequenced in a study of blood T cell repertoires in COVID-19. The table came from immunoSEQ multiplex PCR; TCRdb's copy has only in-frame clones and leaves some out. The sample has some 120,000 clones, roughly 84% seen once; the top ten hold 12%. Sequences were obtained from peripheral blood. The receptors come from a woman younger than 45 who had recovered from COVID-19.

The chain combines TRBV2 with TRBJ1-1; possible D gene TRBD1, 5 bases. The CDR3 totals 15 residues. V lost 6 bases and J 1 base, leaving 15 bases between the germline ends. From germline, CDR1 is SNHLY and CDR2 FYNNEI. The CDR3 DNA sequence: TGTGCCAGCAGACAGAGCGAGACAGCGAACACTGAAGCTTTCTTT. As protein: CASRQSETANTEAFF.

The chain employs TRBV19 and TRBJ2-1, with TRBD2 identical over 12 bases. This CDR3 is built from 16 residues. Unmatched junction bases numbered 7, after V lost 7 bases and J lost 3 bases. CDR1 and CDR2 (germline): LNHDA, SQIVND (reference sequence). As DNA, the CDR3 is TGTGCCAGTACCCTGACTAGCGGGGGTATCTACAATGAGCAGTTCTTC. Protein sequence: CASTLTSGGIYNEQFF.

This chain connects TRBV4-2 to TRBJ1-1; no reliable D call. Germline V gene sequence: CDR1 LGHNA, CDR2 YNFKEQ. The CDR3 is 10 residues long. Trimming took off 6 bases at V and 11 bases at J, with 10 bases between the two ends. Written as DNA, the CDR3 is TGTGCCAGCAGAGGAGGTATGGCTTTCTTT. Protein product: CASRGGMAFF.

The chain is built from TRBV13 and TRBJ2-3; 7 bases align to TRBD2. The V and J ends lost 4 bases and 2 bases, in that order; junction bases with no gene match: 15. The length of the CDR3 is 18 residues. CDR1 is PRHDT and CDR2 is FYEKMQ in the germline V gene (reference sequence). CDR3 DNA: TGTGCCAGCAGCTATTCTCCCGAGGCACTAGCGAACACAGATACGCAGTATTTT. Its protein product is CASSYSPEALANTDTQYF.

The chain links TRBV23-1 to TRBJ2-1; 13 bases are shared with TRBD2. TRBV23-1 is reported as an ORF; its role is uncertain. The trim removed 2 bases at V and 2 bases at J, leaving 9 bases unmatched. The CDR3 length is 19 residues. CDR3 sequence (DNA): TGCGCCAGCAGTCAAAGGACTAGCGGGAGCTTTAGGACCTACAATGAGCAGTTCTTC. It codes for CASSQRTSGSFRTYNEQFF.

This clone has a single count. The chain's CDR3 is CASSSGTGGSEQYF. CDR3 DNA sequence: TGTGCCAGCAGTTCCGGGACAGGGGGATCCGAGCAGTACTTC. V usage is TRBV5-6 and J usage is TRBJ2-7; 11 bases map to TRBD1. Per germline, CDR1 SGHDT and CDR2 YYEEEE. V was clipped by 5 bases and J by 6 bases; unmatched bases: 7. The CDR3 spans 14 residues.

The chain recombines TRBV18 with TRBJ1-6; D not resolved. The germline CDR1 and CDR2 sequences are KGHSH and LQKENI. Trimming took 5 bases from V and 9 from J, leaving 11 bases between them. The CDR3 covers 13 residues. The CDR3 DNA reads as TGTGCCAGCTCAACGGGAGGTACTTCACCCCTCCACTTT. Translation: CASSTGGTSPLHF.

The chain uses TRBV5-1 and TRBJ2-1, with D tentatively TRBD2 (5 bases). The ends were cut back, 0 bases at V and 13 bases at J, with 8 bases in the middle. Germline CDR1 reads SGHRS; CDR2 reads YFSETQ. CDR3 length: 11 amino acids. The CDR3 spells CASSLAGIQFF. The CDR3 nucleotides read TGCGCCAGCAGCTTGGCGGGGATTCAGTTCTTC.

This clone has a handful of counts. V and J are TRBV3-1 (or the pseudogene TRBV3-2) and TRBJ2-3; 9 bases align to TRBD1. CDR1 and CDR2 (germline): LGHDT, YNNKEL (reference sequence). After removal of 1 base from V and 1 base from J, the junction contained 6 bases not matched to a gene. The CDR3 consists of 17 residues. The CDR3 sequence: CASSQAQGAPRTDTQYF. CDR3 in DNA: TGTGCCAGCAGCCAAGCACAGGGGGCCCCACGCACAGATACGCAGTATTTT.

This clone has just a few counts. Other DNA sequences in the sample encode the same CDR3. This rearrangement joins TRBV2 to TRBJ2-2; 7 nucleotides match TRBD2. Per the germline V gene, CDR1 is SNHLY and CDR2 is FYNNEI. The CDR3 is 15 amino acids. J was trimmed by 1 base and V by 6 bases; bases with no gene match: 5. The CDR3 region is CASRWLAGNTGELFF. The CDR3 coding sequence is TGTGCCAGCAGGTGGTTAGCGGGGAACACCGGGGAGCTGTTTTTT.

The genes are TRBV3-1 (or the pseudogene TRBV3-2) and TRBJ1-4; D perhaps matches TRBD1 (6 bases). V was cut by 4 bases and J by 2 bases, with 11 bases left in between. Germline CDR1 is LGHDT and CDR2 is YNNKEL (reference sequence). The CDR3 contains 15 residues. The CDR3 bases are TGTGCCAGCAGCCCAGGGGTCCGGACTAATGAAAAACTGTTTTTT. It translates to CASSPGVRTNEKLFF.

There are a few counts of this clone. This chain uses TRBV10-3 with TRBJ2-1; TRBD2 is a possible D gene (6 bases). The ends were cut back, 3 bases at V and 7 bases at J, with 16 bases in the middle. The CDR3 spans 15 residues. Germline V gives CDR1 ENHRY, CDR2 SYGVKD. Written as DNA, the CDR3 is TGTGCCATCAGTGATAGACTAGAGGTGGGAAATGAGCAGTTCTTC. It codes for CAISDRLEVGNEQFF.

The chain couples TRBV11-2 to TRBJ2-1, with 9 bases aligning to TRBD2. Unmatched junction bases numbered 3, after V lost 6 bases and J lost 0 bases. Germline-derived CDR1 and CDR2 are SGHAT and FQNNGV. The CDR3 sequence is 15 residues long. The CDR3 loop reads CASRRLAASYNEQFF. CDR3 in DNA: TGTGCCAGCAGACGACTAGCGGCCTCCTACAATGAGCAGTTCTTC.

The chain links TRBV7-3 to TRBJ2-1; TRBD2 aligns across 12 bases. The CDR3 sequence is 15 residues long. The germline gives CDR1 SGHTA, CDR2 FQGTGA. The ends lost 0 bases at V and 8 bases at J; junction bases unmatched: 2. The CDR3 spells CASSLTTSGSHEQFF. The CDR3, as DNA: TGTGCCAGCAGCTTAACGACTAGCGGGAGCCATGAGCAGTTCTTC.

The gene calls are TRBV7-9 and TRBJ1-2; 7 nucleotides align to TRBD1. The germline V gene encodes CDR1 SEHNR and CDR2 FQNEAQ (reference sequence). There are 14 residues in the CDR3. Germline trimming cut 5 bases from V and 4 bases from J; bases unmatched to any gene: 7. This chain's CDR3 is CASSPGTAVYGYTF. CDR3 bases: TGTGCCAGCAGCCCCGGGACAGCGGTCTATGGCTACACCTTC. Combining the CDR3 with reference TRBV7-9 and TRBJ1-2 gives the whole variable domain DTGVSQNPRHKITKRGQNVTFRCDPISEHNRLYWYRQTLGQGPEFLTYFQNEAQLEKSRLLSDRFSAERPKGSFSTLEIQRTEQGDSAMYLCASSPGTAVYGYTFGSGTRLTVV.

V is TRBV4-1 and J is TRBJ2-1; D is ambiguous. CDR1 and CDR2 (germline): MGHRA, YSYEKL. The V and J ends lost 1 base and 2 bases respectively, with 9 bases between them. The CDR3 loop spans 15 amino acids. CDR3 sequence: CASSQAVTPYNEQFF. The CDR3 bases are TGCGCCAGCAGCCAAGCGGTCACCCCCTACAATGAGCAGTTCTTC.

V gene TRBV19 combines with J gene TRBJ2-2; tentative D call: TRBD1 (5 bases). The CDR3 loop spans 15 amino acids. Trimming took off 3 bases at V and 1 base at J, with 9 bases between the two ends. Looked up from germline, CDR1 is LNHDA and CDR2 is SQIVND (reference sequence). The DNA for the CDR3 is TGTGCCAGTAGTATTGGGCAGGGGAACACCGGGGAGCTGTTTTTT. This gives the protein CASSIGQGNTGELFF.

The V call is TRBV10-1, the J call TRBJ2-2; 7 bases align to TRBD1. Germline V CDR1 and CDR2: WNHNN, SYGVQD (reference sequence). This CDR3 is built from 17 residues. The trim removed 0 bases at V and 0 bases at J, leaving 4 bases unmatched. The CDR3 region is CASSESTGIANTGELFF. As DNA, the CDR3 is TGCGCCAGCAGTGAGTCGACAGGGATCGCGAACACCGGGGAGCTGTTTTTT.

The rearrangement uses TRBV7-2 and TRBJ1-2; no definite D call. Trimming removed 7 bases at V and 3 bases at J, with 15 bases between. Germline CDR1 and CDR2: SGHTA and FQGNSA. This CDR3 contains 14 residues. Here the CDR3 DNA reads TGTGCCAGCATTATCCTGGAGGAGTACTATGGCTACACCTTC. Translating gives CASIILEEYYGYTF.

The J gene is TRBJ1-2, the V gene TRBV15, with 9 bases lining up with TRBD1. CDR1 and CDR2 (germline): LNHNV, YYDKDF (reference sequence). The CDR3 runs to 13 residues. Germline trimming cut 3 bases from V and 7 bases from J; bases unmatched to any gene: 3. As DNA, the CDR3 is TGTGCCACCAGCAGCGGGACAGGGTTTGGCTACACCTTC. This sequence encodes CATSSGTGFGYTF.

The chain uses TRBV11-2 and TRBJ2-3; no definite D call. The V and J ends lost 3 bases and 3 bases respectively, with 10 bases between them. The CDR3 is 14 amino acids. CDR1 is SGHAT and CDR2 is FQNNGV in the germline V gene. Written as DNA, the CDR3 is TGTGCCAGCAGCTTGATGACACAGACAGATACGCAGTATTTT. It is translated as CASSLMTQTDTQYF.

This sequence joins TRBV19 and TRBJ2-1, with 13 bases aligning to TRBD2. The CDR3 length is 14 residues. Per the germline V gene, CDR1 is LNHDA and CDR2 is SQIVND (reference sequence). With V trimmed by 5 bases and J by 8 bases, 3 bases remained unmatched. CDR3 nucleotides: TGTGCCAGTAGTTTGGGACTAGCGGGATATGAGCAGTTCTTC. It specifies CASSLGLAGYEQFF.

The chain carries TRBV7-9 and TRBJ2-1; TRBD1 matches 9 bases. CDR3 length: 15 residues. Germline loops: CDR1 SEHNR, CDR2 FQNEAQ (reference sequence). V lost 5 bases, J lost 7 bases, and 9 bases stayed unmatched. CDR3 nucleotides: TGTGCCAGCAGCCCGACCGGGACAGGGACTAATGAGCAGTTCTTC. Its translation: CASSPTGTGTNEQFF. The whole variable domain, remainder taken from reference TRBV7-9 and TRBJ2-1, is DTGVSQNPRHKITKRGQNVTFRCDPISEHNRLYWYRQTLGQGPEFLTYFQNEAQLEKSRLLSDRFSAERPKGSFSTLEIQRTEQGDSAMYLCASSPTGTGTNEQFFGPGTRLTVL.

The genes are TRBV6-5 and TRBJ1-3, with D unclear. Germline assignment: CDR1 MNHEY and CDR2 SVGAGI. Deletions cut 7 bases from V and 6 bases from J, with 16 bases between. The CDR3 consists of 14 residues. The DNA for the CDR3 is TGTGCCAGCACAATTAGCGGGAACCTAAACACCATATATTTT. Translated, it gives CASTISGNLNTIYF.

J is TRBJ2-3 and V is TRBV3-1 (or the pseudogene TRBV3-2); D perhaps matches TRBD2 (6 bases). The CDR3 runs 15 residues. Looked up from germline, CDR1 is LGHDT and CDR2 is YNNKEL (reference sequence). Trimming left V 5 bases short and J 3 bases short, with 15 bases between. The CDR3 DNA follows: TGTGCCAGCAGCGAGACACTAGCACCTACAGATACGCAGTATTTT. This translates into CASSETLAPTDTQYF.

This CDR3 is CASSEVRSEQYF. The DNA of the CDR3 is TGTGCCAGCAGTGAAGTGCGGAGCGAGCAGTACTTC. This sequence joins TRBV6-1 and TRBJ2-7; D gene uncertain. V lost 1 base, J lost 6 bases, and 7 bases lay in between. CDR3 length: 12 amino acids. CDR1 is MNHNS and CDR2 is SASEGT in the germline V gene.